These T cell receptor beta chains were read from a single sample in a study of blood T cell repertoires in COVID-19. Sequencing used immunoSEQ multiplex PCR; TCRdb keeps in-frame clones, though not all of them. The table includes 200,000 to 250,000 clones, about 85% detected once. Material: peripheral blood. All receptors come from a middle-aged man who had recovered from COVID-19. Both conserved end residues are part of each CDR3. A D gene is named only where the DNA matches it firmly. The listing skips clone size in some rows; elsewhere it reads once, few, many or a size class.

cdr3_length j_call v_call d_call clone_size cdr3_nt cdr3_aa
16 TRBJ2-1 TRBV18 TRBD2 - TGTGCCAGCTCACCAATTCCAGCGGGAGTTTACAATGAGCAGTTCTTC CASSPIPAGVYNEQFF
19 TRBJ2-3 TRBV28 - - TGTGCCAGCAGTCCCCGTGGTTTGGGCAGCGGGCATAGCACAGATACGCAGTATTTT CASSPRGLGSGHSTDTQYF
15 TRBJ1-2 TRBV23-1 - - TGCGCCAGCAGTCAATCGCAGCTAGATAACTATGGCTACACCTTC CASSQSQLDNYGYTF
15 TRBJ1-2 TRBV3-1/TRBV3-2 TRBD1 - TGTGCCAGCAGCCAAGAGGGGACAGGCCCGAGGGGCTACACCTTC CASSQEGTGPRGYTF
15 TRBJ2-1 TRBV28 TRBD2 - TGTGCCAGCAGGAAACCTAGCGGGAGGGCCGATGAGCAGTTCTTC CASRKPSGRADEQFF
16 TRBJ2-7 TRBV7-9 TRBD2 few TGTGCCAGCAGCTTAGTTCTGCGGGGGGGATGGTACGAGCAGTACTTC CASSLVLRGGWYEQYF
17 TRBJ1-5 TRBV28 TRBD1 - TGTGCCAGCAAGAGAGGGGCAGGGGGCAACAGCAATCAGCCCCAGCATTTT CASKRGAGGNSNQPQHF
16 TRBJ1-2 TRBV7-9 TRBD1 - TGTGCCAGCAGCTCATGGACAGGGGATCCCTACTATGGCTACACCTTC CASSSWTGDPYYGYTF
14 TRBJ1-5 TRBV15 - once TGTGCCACCAGCAGAGATCTTTCGGATCAGCCCCAGCATTTT CATSRDLSDQPQHF
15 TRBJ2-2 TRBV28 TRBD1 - TGTGCCAGCAACCTCCCGCGTCAGGGGGCCGGGGAGCTGTTTTTT CASNLPRQGAGELFF
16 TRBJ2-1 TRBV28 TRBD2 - TGTGCCAGCAGTGTCTCCGGGACTAGCGGGAGAAGAGAGCAGTTCTTC CASSVSGTSGRREQFF
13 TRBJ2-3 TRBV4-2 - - TGTGCCAGCAGCCAAGATGCGAGGGATACGCAGTATTTT CASSQDARDTQYF
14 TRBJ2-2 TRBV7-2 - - TGTGCCAGCAGCCGTTCTCCGAACACCGGGGAGCTGTTTTTT CASSRSPNTGELFF
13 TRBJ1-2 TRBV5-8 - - TGTGCCAGCAGCTTCACAGCAAACTATGGCTACACCTTC CASSFTANYGYTF
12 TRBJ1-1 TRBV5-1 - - TGCGCCAGCAGCTTGGATCGGACTGAAGCTTTCTTT CASSLDRTEAFF
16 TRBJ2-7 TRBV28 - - TGTGCCAGCAGTTTAACCTTTACGCGGAGGGCCTACGAGCAGTACTTC CASSLTFTRRAYEQYF
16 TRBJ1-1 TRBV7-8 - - TGTGCCAGCAGCCCTACGGACAGATTCATGAACACTGAAGCTTTCTTT CASSPTDRFMNTEAFF
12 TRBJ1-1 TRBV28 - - TGTGCCAGCAGTCCCGTGGGGACTGCCGCTTTCTTT CASSPVGTAAFF
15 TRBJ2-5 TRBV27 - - TGTGCCAGCAGTTCCACAGGGGCGGGAAGAGAGACCCAGTACTTC CASSSTGAGRETQYF
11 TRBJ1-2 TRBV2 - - TGTGCCAGCAGCTATCCGGATGGCTACACCTTC CASSYPDGYTF
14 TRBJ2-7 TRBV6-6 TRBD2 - TGTGCCATCCAAGCGACTAGCGGATCATACGAGCAGTACTTC CAIQATSGSYEQYF
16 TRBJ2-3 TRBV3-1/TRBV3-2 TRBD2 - TGTGCCAGCAGCTCCAGACTAGCGGGTAGCACAGATACGCAGTATTTT CASSSRLAGSTDTQYF
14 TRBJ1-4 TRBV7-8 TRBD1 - TGTGCCAGCAGCCGGGGACAGGGGAATGAAAAACTGTTTTTT CASSRGQGNEKLFF
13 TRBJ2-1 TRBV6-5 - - TGTGCCAGCAGTTACACTCGCTACAATGAGCAGTTCTTC CASSYTRYNEQFF
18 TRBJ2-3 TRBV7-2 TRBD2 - TGTGCCAGCAGCTACAATTTTTGGGCGGGAGGGCCTTCAGATACGCAGTATTTT CASSYNFWAGGPSDTQYF
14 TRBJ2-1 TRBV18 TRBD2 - TGTGCCAGCTCAATTAGCGGGCGGGGGAATGAGCAGTTCTTC CASSISGRGNEQFF
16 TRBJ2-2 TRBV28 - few TGTGCCAGCAGTTTACAGTCGCGGGGGCTGGCCGGGGAGCTGTTTTTT CASSLQSRGLAGELFF
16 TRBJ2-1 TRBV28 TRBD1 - TGTGCCAGCAGTTTTACAGGGGGCGCAAAGGCCAATGAGCAGTTCTTC CASSFTGGAKANEQFF
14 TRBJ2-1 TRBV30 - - TGTGCCTGGAAATCGGGATCGGCCTACAATGAGCAGTTCTTC CAWKSGSAYNEQFF
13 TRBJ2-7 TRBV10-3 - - TGTGCCATCAGTGAGCGGTACGGGAGCGAGCAGTACTTC CAISERYGSEQYF
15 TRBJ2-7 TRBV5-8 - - TGTGCCAGCAGCCCGCCGCGGGGGCCCACCTACGAGCAGTACTTC CASSPPRGPTYEQYF
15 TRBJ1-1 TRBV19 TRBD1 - TGTGCCAGTAGTGGAAGGGGGACAGGGGAGGGTGAAGCTTTCTTT CASSGRGTGEGEAFF
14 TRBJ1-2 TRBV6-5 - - TGTGCCAGCAGTTACTCGCCATTCGGGGATGGCTACACCTTC CASSYSPFGDGYTF
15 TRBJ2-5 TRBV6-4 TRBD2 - TGTGCCAGCATCGTAGGACTAGCGCGCCAAGAGACCCAGTACTTC CASIVGLARQETQYF
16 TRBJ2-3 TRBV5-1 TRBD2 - TGCGCCAGCAGCTTTATAGCGGGAGGGACCACAGATACGCAGTATTTT CASSFIAGGTTDTQYF
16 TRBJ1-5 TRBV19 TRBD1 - TGTGCCAGTAGTACTGGAAACAGGGGGGGGAATCAGCCCCAGCATTTT CASSTGNRGGNQPQHF
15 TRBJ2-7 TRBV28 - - TGTGCCAGCAGTTTGGAGGGACTGTCCTCCTACGAGCAGTACTTC CASSLEGLSSYEQYF
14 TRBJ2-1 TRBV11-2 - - TGTGCCAGCAGCTTGGCGGGCTCCTACAATGAGCAGTTCTTC CASSLAGSYNEQFF
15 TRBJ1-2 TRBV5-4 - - TGTGCCAGCAGCGGCCAGAGTGGAGCTAACTATGGCTACACCTTC CASSGQSGANYGYTF
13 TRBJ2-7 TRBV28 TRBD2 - TGTGCCAAAGCGTCGGGGGGTCCGGGCGAGCAGTACTTC CAKASGGPGEQYF
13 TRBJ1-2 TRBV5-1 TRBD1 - TGCGCCAGCAGCTTGACAGGGGGAACTGGCTACACCTTC CASSLTGGTGYTF
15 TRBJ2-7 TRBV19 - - TGTGCCAGTAGTATTAGTCTGGGACTTTCCTACGAGCAGTACTTC CASSISLGLSYEQYF